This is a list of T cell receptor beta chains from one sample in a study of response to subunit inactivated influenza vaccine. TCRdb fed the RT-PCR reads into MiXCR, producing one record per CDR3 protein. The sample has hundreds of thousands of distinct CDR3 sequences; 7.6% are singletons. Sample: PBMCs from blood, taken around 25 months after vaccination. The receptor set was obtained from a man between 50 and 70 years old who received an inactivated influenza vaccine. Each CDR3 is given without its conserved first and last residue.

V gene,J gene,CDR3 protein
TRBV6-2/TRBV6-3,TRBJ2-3,ASSYVRGRTDTQY
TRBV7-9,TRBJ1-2,ASSQTSGGYYYGYT
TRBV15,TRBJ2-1,ATSRDGSGGLDEQF
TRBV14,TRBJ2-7,ASSQGASSYEQY
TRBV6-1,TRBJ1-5,ASGTRVYSNQPQH
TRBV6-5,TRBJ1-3,ASSYSGRVASGNTIY
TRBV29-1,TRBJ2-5,SVDGLEQETQY
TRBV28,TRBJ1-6,ASSTGGSYNSPLH
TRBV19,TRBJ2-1,ASSIGAGSGGSNEQF
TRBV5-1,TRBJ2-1,ASTLGTSGRSNEQF
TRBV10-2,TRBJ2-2,ASSESLGLGNTGELF
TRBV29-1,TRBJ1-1,SVERQKNTEAF
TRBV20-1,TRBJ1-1,SVRGGGGVAEAF
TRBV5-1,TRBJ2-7,ASSATGTPYEQY
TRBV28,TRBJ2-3,ASSFRTGRTNTQY
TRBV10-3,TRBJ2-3,AIKEGGGADTQY
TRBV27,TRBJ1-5,ASSSQPVGNQPQH
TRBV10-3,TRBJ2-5,AISEGTGQETQY
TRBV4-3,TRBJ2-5,ASSQWQGETQY
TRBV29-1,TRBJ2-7,RPKFEVITFYEQY
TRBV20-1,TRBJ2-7,SARAGTPYEQY
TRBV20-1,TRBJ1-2,SAEGGDYGYT
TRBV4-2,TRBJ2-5,ASSQGSAAETQY
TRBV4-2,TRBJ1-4,ASSQVGSGVNEKLF
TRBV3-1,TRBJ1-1,ASSSNRGRVGGTEAF
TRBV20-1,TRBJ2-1,SAPFRYSGNYNEQF
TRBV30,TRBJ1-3,AWSSTLGNTIY